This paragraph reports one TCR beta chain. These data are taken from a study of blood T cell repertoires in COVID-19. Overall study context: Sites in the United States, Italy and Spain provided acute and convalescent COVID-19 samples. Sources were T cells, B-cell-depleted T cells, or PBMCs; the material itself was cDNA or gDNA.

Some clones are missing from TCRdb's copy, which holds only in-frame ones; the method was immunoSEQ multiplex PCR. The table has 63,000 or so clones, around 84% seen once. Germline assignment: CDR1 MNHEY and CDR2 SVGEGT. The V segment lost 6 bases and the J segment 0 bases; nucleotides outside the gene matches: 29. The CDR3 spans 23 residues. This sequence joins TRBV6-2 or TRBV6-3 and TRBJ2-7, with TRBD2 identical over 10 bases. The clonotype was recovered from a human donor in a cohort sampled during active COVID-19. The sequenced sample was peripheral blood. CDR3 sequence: CASSPGRDSLIPGLALSSYEQYF. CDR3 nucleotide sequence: TGTGCCAGCAGCCCCGGCCGGGACAGCTTAATTCCGGGACTAGCGCTGAGCTCCTACGAGCAGTACTTC.